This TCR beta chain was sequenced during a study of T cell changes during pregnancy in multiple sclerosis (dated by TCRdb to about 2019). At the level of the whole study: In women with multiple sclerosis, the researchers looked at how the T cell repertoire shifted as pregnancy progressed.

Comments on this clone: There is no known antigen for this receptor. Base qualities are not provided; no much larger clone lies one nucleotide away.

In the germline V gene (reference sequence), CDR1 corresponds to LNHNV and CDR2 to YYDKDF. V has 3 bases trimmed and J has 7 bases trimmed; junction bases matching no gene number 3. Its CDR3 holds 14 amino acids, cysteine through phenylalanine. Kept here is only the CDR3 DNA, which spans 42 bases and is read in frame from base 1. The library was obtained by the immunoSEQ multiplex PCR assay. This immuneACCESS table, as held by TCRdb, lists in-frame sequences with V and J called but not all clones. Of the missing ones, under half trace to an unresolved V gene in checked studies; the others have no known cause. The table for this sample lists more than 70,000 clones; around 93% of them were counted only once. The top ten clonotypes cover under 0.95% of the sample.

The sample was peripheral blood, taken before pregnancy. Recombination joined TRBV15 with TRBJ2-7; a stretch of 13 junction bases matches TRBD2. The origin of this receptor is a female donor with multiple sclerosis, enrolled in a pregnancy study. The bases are TGTGCCACCAGCAGGGGGGGACTAGCGGGAGAGCAGTACTTC. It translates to CATSRGGLAGEQYF. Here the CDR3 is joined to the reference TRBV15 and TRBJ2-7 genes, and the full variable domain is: DAMVIQNPRYQVTQFGKPVTLSCSQTLNHNVMYWYQQKSSQAPKLLFHYYDKDFNNEADTPDNFQSRRPNTSFCFLDIRSPGLGDTAMYLCATSRGGLAGEQYFGPGTRLTVT.